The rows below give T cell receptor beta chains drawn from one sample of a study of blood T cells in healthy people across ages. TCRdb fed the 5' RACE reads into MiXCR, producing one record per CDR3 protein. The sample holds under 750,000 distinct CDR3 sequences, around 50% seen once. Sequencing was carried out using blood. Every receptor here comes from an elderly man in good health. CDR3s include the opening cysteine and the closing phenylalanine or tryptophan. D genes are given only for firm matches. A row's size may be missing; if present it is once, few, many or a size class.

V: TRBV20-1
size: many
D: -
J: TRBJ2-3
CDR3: CSARAQPTDTQYF
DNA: TGCAGTGCTAGAGCCCAGCCCACAGATACGCAGTATTTT

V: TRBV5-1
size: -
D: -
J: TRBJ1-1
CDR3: CASSFEEGLTEAFF
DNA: TGCGCCAGCAGCTTTGAAGAGGGTTTAACTGAAGCTTTCTTT

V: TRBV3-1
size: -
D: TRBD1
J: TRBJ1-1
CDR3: CASSQDPTPTGGEAFF
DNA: TGTGCCAGCAGCCAAGACCCCACCCCTACAGGGGGTGAAGCTTTCTTT

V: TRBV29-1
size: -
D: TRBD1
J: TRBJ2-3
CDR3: CSVEGQGAGDTQYF
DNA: TGCAGCGTTGAAGGACAGGGGGCTGGAGATACGCAGTATTTT

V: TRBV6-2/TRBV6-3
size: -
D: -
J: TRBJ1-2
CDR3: CASSFSQSGPPKKYGYTF
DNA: TGTGCCAGCAGTTTCTCCCAATCGGGACCGCCCAAGAAGTATGGCTACACCTTC

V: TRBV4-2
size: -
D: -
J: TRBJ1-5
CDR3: CASSQVGDGANQPQHF
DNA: TGTGCCAGCAGCCAAGTGGGGGACGGGGCGAATCAGCCCCAGCATTTT

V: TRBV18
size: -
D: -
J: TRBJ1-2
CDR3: CASSLPGGANYGYTF
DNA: TGTGCCAGCTCGCTGCCCGGGGGAGCTAACTATGGCTACACCTTC

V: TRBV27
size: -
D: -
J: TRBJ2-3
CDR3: CASSISQMVHTQYF
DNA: TGTGCCAGCAGCATTTCCCAAATGGTACATACGCAGTATTTT

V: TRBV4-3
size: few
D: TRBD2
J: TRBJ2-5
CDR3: CASSQDWAGREQYF
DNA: TGCGCCAGCAGCCAAGATTGGGCAGGGAGGGAGCAGTACTTC

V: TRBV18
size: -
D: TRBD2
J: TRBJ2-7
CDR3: CASSHPGLAYEQYF
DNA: TGTGCCAGCTCTCATCCGGGACTAGCGTACGAGCAGTACTTC

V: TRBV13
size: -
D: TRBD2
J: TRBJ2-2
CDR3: CASSFSGLAGVNTGELFF
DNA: TGTGCCAGCAGCTTTTCGGGACTAGCGGGGGTAAACACCGGGGAGCTGTTTTTT

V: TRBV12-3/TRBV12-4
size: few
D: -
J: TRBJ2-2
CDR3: CASSLGQSLNTGELFF
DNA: TGTGCCAGCAGTTTGGGGCAAAGCCTAAACACCGGGGAGCTGTTTTTT

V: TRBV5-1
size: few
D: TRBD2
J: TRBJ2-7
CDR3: CASSFVTGLAGAYEQYF
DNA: TGCGCCAGCAGCTTCGTGACGGGACTAGCGGGAGCCTACGAGCAGTACTTC

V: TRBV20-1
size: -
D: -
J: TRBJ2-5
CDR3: CSALTGQETQYF
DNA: TGCAGTGCGCTGACGGGGCAGGAGACCCAGTACTTC

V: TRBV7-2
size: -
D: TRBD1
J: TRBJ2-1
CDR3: CASSARQGNEQFF
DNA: TGTGCCAGCAGCGCCCGACAGGGTAATGAGCAGTTCTTC

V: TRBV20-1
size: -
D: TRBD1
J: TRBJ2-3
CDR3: CSALDRVEGEGTDTQYF
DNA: TGCAGTGCTTTGGACAGGGTAGAGGGAGAAGGCACAGATACGCAGTATTTT

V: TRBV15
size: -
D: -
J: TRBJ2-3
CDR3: CATSRMAGFTDTQYF
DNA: TGTGCCACCAGCAGGATGGCAGGGTTCACAGATACGCAGTATTTT

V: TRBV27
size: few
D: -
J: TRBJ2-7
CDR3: CASAGSSYEQYF
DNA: TGTGCCAGCGCCGGCAGCTCCTACGAGCAGTACTTC

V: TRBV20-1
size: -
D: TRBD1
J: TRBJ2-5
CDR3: CSMAYGTVQETQYF
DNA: TGCAGCATGGCGTATGGGACAGTCCAAGAGACCCAGTACTTC

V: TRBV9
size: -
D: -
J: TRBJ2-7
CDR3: CASSEFDGPPSYEQYF
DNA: TGTGCCAGCAGCGAATTCGACGGGCCACCCTCCTACGAGCAGTACTTC

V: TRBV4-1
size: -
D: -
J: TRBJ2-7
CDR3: CASSQRQGSQYEQYF
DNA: TGCGCCAGCAGCCAACGTCAGGGGAGCCAGTACGAGCAGTACTTC

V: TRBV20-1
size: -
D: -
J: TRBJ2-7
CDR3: CSGGGTSYEQYF
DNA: TGCAGTGGAGGCGGGACCTCCTACGAGCAGTACTTC

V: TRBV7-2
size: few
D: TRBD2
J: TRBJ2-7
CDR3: CASSSRLAGDNEQYF
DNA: TGTGCCAGCAGCTCCCGACTAGCGGGAGATAACGAGCAGTACTTC

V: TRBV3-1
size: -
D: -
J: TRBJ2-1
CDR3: CASSQVLDNEQFF
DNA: TGTGCCAGCAGCCAAGTTCTTGACAATGAGCAGTTCTTC

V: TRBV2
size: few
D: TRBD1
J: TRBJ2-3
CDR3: CASSEVGQGTDTQYF
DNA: TGTGCCAGCAGTGAAGTGGGACAGGGAACAGATACGCAGTATTTT

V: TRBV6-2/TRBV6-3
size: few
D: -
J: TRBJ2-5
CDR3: CASLQTTHSWEQYF
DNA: TGTGCCAGTCTCCAGACCACTCATTCTTGGGAGCAGTACTTC

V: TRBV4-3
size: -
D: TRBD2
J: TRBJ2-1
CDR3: CASSQELRLAGGKEQFF
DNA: TGCGCCAGCAGCCAAGAGTTGCGACTAGCGGGAGGGAAGGAGCAGTTCTTC

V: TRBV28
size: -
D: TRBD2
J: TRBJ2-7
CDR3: CASSLTSVGVYEQYF
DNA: TGTGCCAGCAGTTTGACTAGCGTGGGGGTCTACGAGCAGTACTTC

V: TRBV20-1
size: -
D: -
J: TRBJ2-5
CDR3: CSARGPKGGGTQYF
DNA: TGCAGTGCTAGAGGACCCAAAGGGGGGGGGACCCAGTACTTC

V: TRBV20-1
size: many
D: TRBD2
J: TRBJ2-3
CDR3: CSAAGTSGGTDTQYF
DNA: TGCAGTGCCGCGGGGACTAGCGGGGGCACAGATACGCAGTATTTT

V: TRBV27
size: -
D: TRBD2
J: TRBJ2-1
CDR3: CASSLRLAGDSEQFF
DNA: TGTGCCAGCAGTTTGCGACTAGCGGGAGATAGTGAGCAGTTCTTC

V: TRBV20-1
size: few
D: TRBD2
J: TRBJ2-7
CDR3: CSARTSGRAYEQYF
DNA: TGCAGTGCTAGGACTAGCGGGAGGGCCTACGAGCAGTACTTC

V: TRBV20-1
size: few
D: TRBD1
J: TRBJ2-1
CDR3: CSAEPGGSYNEQFF
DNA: TGCAGTGCCGAACCAGGGGGATCCTACAATGAGCAGTTCTTC

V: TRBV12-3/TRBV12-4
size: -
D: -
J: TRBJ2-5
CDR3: CASKKQGSVETQYF
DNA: TGTGCCAGCAAAAAACAGGGATCCGTTGAGACCCAGTACTTC

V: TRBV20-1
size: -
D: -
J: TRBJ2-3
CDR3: CSALGGTDTQYF
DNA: TGCAGTGCCCTGGGCGGCACAGATACGCAGTATTTT

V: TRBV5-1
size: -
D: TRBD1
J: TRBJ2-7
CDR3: CASSQGTGRGTNEQYF
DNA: TGCGCCAGCAGCCAAGGGACAGGGAGGGGGACAAACGAGCAGTACTTC

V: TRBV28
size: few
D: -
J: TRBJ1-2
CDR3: CASSFPSPRHGYTF
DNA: TGTGCCAGCAGTTTCCCCAGCCCACGGCATGGCTACACCTTC

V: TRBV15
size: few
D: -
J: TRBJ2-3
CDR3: CATRAGSTDTQYF
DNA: TGTGCCACCAGGGCGGGGAGCACAGATACGCAGTATTTT

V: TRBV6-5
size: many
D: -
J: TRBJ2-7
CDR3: CASRTHRVLDEQYF
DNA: TGTGCCAGCAGGACCCACAGGGTTCTCGACGAGCAGTACTTC

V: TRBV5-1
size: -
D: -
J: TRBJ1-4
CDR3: CASSLGTFNEKLFF
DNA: TGCGCCAGCAGCTTGGGGACGTTTAATGAAAAACTGTTTTTT

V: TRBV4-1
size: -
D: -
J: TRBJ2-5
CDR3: CASSHARVSAQETQYF
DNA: TGCGCCAGCAGCCACGCCAGGGTGTCTGCCCAAGAGACCCAGTACTTC

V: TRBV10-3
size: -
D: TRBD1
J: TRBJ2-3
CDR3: CASGETGGGPDTQYF
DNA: TGTGCCAGCGGTGAGACAGGGGGCGGCCCAGATACGCAGTATTTT

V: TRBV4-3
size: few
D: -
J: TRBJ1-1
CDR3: CASSQESARTNTEAFF
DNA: TGCGCCAGCAGCCAAGAAAGCGCCAGAACGAACACTGAAGCTTTCTTT

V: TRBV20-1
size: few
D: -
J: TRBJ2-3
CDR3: CSARLPRADTQYF
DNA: TGCAGTGCTAGGTTGCCCCGTGCAGATACGCAGTATTTT

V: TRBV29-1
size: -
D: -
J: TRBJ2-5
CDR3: CSAAKGQETQYF
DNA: TGCAGCGCAGCAAAGGGTCAAGAGACCCAGTACTTC

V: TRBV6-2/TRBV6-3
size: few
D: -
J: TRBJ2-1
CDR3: CASSYRRPVDEQFF
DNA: TGTGCCAGCAGTTACAGGCGGCCTGTGGATGAGCAGTTCTTC

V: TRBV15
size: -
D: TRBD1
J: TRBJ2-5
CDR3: CATSRDQGAETQYF
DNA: TGTGCCACCAGCAGAGATCAGGGGGCGGAGACCCAGTACTTC

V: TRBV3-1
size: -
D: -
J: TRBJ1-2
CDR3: CASSPPGRGGYTF
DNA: TGTGCCAGCAGCCCCCCAGGGAGAGGAGGCTACACCTTC

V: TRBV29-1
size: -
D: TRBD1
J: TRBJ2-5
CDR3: CSVEGRGLERETQYF
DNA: TGCAGCGTTGAAGGCAGGGGGCTTGAGAGAGAGACCCAGTACTTC

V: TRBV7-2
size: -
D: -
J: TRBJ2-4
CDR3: CASSLGGRAEVQYF
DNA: TGTGCCAGCAGCTTGGGTGGCAGGGCGGAGGTTCAGTACTTC

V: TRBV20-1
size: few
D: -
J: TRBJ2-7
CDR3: CSARDGSNSYEQYF
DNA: TGCAGTGCTAGAGATGGAAGTAACTCCTACGAGCAGTACTTC

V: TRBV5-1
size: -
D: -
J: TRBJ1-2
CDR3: CASSSDTTNYGYTF
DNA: TGCGCCAGCAGCTCCGACACTACTAACTATGGCTACACCTTC

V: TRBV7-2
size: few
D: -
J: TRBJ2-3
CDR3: CASSLVPGPVAPDTQYF
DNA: TGTGCCAGCAGCTTAGTGCCTGGCCCGGTGGCACCAGATACGCAGTATTTT

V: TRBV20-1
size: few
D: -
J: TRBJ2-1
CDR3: CSAPPGGGNEQFF
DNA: TGCAGTGCTCCCCCAGGAGGAGGCAATGAGCAGTTCTTC

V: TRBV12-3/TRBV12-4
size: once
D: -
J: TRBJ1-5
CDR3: CASSFEALNRPQHF
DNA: TGTGCCAGCAGTTTTGAGGCCCTAAATCGGCCCCAGCATTTT

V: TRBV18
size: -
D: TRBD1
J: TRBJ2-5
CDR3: CASSLGQGANEETQYF
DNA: TGTGCCAGCTCACTAGGACAGGGGGCGAACGAAGAGACCCAGTACTTC

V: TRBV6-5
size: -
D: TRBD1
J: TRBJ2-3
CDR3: CASSSGTGAVDTQYF
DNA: TGTGCCAGCAGCTCCGGGACAGGGGCGGTGGATACGCAGTATTTT

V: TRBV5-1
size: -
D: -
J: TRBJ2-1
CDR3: CASSRTGGDYNEQFF
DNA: TGCGCCAGCAGCCGGACCGGGGGTGACTACAATGAGCAGTTCTTC